What follows are 31 T cell receptor beta chains derived from one specimen sequenced in a study of blood T cells in healthy people across ages. A second about 7 to 12 cycle PCR used barcoded and J-beta primers. TCRdb called the 5' RACE reads again in MiXCR, with one record for every CDR3 protein. This sample has 600,000 to 900,000 distinct CDR3 sequences, with around a quarter found just once. The same data also went into a second study, on T cells of mothers and their children.

Sequencing input: blood. These receptors were taken from a boy younger than 18 in good health.

This sequence joins TRBV7-2 and TRBJ2-7, with a possible D match to TRBD2 (6 bases). Germline CDR1 is SGHTA and CDR2 is FQGNSA. The CDR3 spans 15 residues. With 9 bases removed from V and 3 bases from J, the gap between germline ends came to 21 bases. CDR3 in amino acids: CASQPTAGPFYEQYF. CDR3 in DNA: TGTGCCAGTCAACCAACGGCGGGGCCCTTCTACGAGCAGTACTTC.

This clonotype occurred many times. The chain links TRBV5-1 to TRBJ2-5; 12 nucleotides align to TRBD2. Looked up from germline, CDR1 is SGHRS and CDR2 is YFSETQ. This CDR3 comprises 15 residues. The V and J ends lost 1 base and 5 bases, in that order; junction bases with no gene match: 3. The chain's CDR3 is CASSLTGTSGETQYF. Here the CDR3 DNA reads TGCGCCAGCAGCTTGACTGGGACTAGCGGGGAGACCCAGTACTTC.

This clonotype was detected a few times. This sequence joins TRBV27 and TRBJ1-6, with unresolved D. Germline-derived CDR1 and CDR2 are MNHEY and SMNVEV (reference sequence). Trimming took 4 bases from V and 1 from J, leaving 14 bases between them. This CDR3 contains 17 residues. The CDR3, as DNA: TGTGCCAGCAGTTCACCAGGAGGAGGGTCCTATAATTCACCCCTCCACTTT. Its protein is CASSSPGGGSYNSPLHF.

This clonotype occurred a few times. This sequence joins TRBV10-1 and TRBJ2-4, with unresolved D. CDR3 length: 14 residues. CDR1 is WNHNN, CDR2 SYGVQD, per germline (reference sequence). V lost 6 bases and J 8 bases, leaving 17 bases between the germline ends. CDR3 residues: CASRNRPTFDIQYF. The CDR3 bases are TGCGCCAGCAGGAATAGACCCACCTTTGACATTCAGTACTTC.

The genes are TRBV10-3 and TRBJ1-6; 8 bases match TRBD1. This CDR3 contains 14 residues. V was pared by 6 bases and J by 8 bases, with 6 bases of the junction left unmatched. Germline-derived CDR1 and CDR2 are ENHRY and SYGVKD. The CDR3: CAIRDRALDSPLHF. DNA of the CDR3: TGTGCCATCAGGGACAGGGCCCTAGATTCACCCCTCCACTTT.

This clonotype was counted only a few times. The CDR3 region is CSVVKQGSQETQYF. The CDR3 DNA sequence: TGCAGCGTTGTGAAACAGGGTTCCCAAGAGACCCAGTACTTC. This rearrangement joins TRBV29-1 to TRBJ2-5; a weak D match, TRBD1 (6 bases). The V and J ends lost 4 bases and 1 base respectively, with 13 bases between them. From germline, CDR1 is SQVTM and CDR2 ANQGSEA. The CDR3 sequence is 14 residues long.

This clonotype has a count of ten or more. The chain recombines TRBV10-3 with TRBJ2-5; D is uncertain. The V and J ends lost 4 bases and 5 bases respectively, with 14 bases between them. CDR3 length: 14 amino acids. Germline V CDR1 and CDR2: ENHRY, SYGVKD. CDR3 coding DNA: TGTGCCATCAGTGTTGATAGTGAGAGGGAGACCCAGTACTTC. Translating gives CAISVDSERETQYF.

Ten or more counts support this clonotype. The chain is built from TRBV28 and TRBJ1-6; 8 bases are shared with TRBD1. CDR3 length equals 14 residues. Germline lookup yields CDR1 MDHEN and CDR2 SYDVKM. The V and J ends lost 3 bases and 6 bases, in that order; junction bases with no gene match: 1. CDR3 sequence: CASSFGQGNSPLHF. CDR3 sequence (DNA): TGTGCCAGCAGTTTCGGACAGGGTAATTCACCCCTCCACTTT.

CDR3 DNA sequence: TGTGCCAGCAGTGAATGGGGACTTAATTCACCCCTCCACTTT. As protein: CASSEWGLNSPLHF. The rearrangement joins TRBV6-1 to TRBJ1-6; weak D call: TRBD1 (5 bases). CDR3 length: 14 residues. V was cut by 2 bases and J by 6 bases, with 8 bases left in between. CDR1 is MNHNS and CDR2 is SASEGT in the germline V gene.

This clonotype turned up a few times. This rearrangement joins TRBV3-1 to TRBJ2-6; D gene ambiguous. Trimming left V 2 bases short and J 2 bases short, with 16 bases between. Germline-derived CDR1 and CDR2 are LGHDT and YNNKEL (reference sequence). The CDR3 extends over 18 amino acids. The CDR3 sequence: CASSQRSAGLTGANVLTF. CDR3 sequence (DNA): TGTGCCAGCAGCCAACGGAGCGCAGGCCTAACTGGGGCCAACGTCCTGACTTTC.

The chain uses TRBV9 and TRBJ1-2, with D possibly TRBD1 on 5 matching bases. Between the trimmed V and J ends, which lost 9 bases and 4 bases, there was a span of 28 bases. The length of the CDR3 is 17 residues. CDR1 and CDR2 (germline): SGDLS, YYNGEE. The CDR3 nucleotides read TGTGCCACTGAGGTGGCGCCGGCAATGGGACTAAGCTATGGCTACACCTTC. This sequence encodes CATEVAPAMGLSYGYTF.

This rearrangement joins TRBV7-2 to TRBJ1-5; 7 nucleotides align to TRBD1. V was clipped by 5 bases and J by 3 bases; unmatched bases: 1. Per germline, CDR1 SGHTA and CDR2 FQGNSA. The CDR3 is made up of 13 amino acids. CDR3: CASSDRVNQPQHF. CDR3 sequence (DNA): TGTGCCAGCAGCGACAGGGTCAATCAGCCCCAGCATTTT. Filled out from reference TRBV7-2 and TRBJ1-5, the complete variable domain reads GAGVSQSPSNKVTEKGKDVELRCDPISGHTALYWYRQSLGQGLEFLIYFQGNSAPDKSGLPSDRFSAERTGGSVSTLTIQRTQQEDSAVYLCASSDRVNQPQHFGDGTRLSIL.

This clonotype appeared a few times. The rearrangement joins TRBV7-8 to TRBJ1-4; unclear D gene. The V and J ends lost 0 bases and 11 bases respectively, with 7 bases between them. From germline, CDR1 is SGHVS and CDR2 FQNEAQ. The CDR3 is 12 amino acids. CDR3 sequence: CASSLAAGKLFF. CDR3 in DNA: TGTGCCAGCAGCTTAGCGGCCGGGAAACTGTTTTTT.

J is TRBJ2-4 and V is TRBV4-2, with 12 positions matching TRBD2. The CDR3 has 14 amino acids. The trim removed 1 base at V and 11 bases at J, leaving 3 bases unmatched. Germline V lookup: CDR1 LGHNA, CDR2 YNFKEQ. CDR3 nucleotide sequence: TGTGCCAGCAGCCAAGGCGGGACTAGCGGGTTTCAGTACTTC. Translation: CASSQGGTSGFQYF.

A few counts support this clonotype. The genes are TRBV12-3 or TRBV12-4 and TRBJ2-1, with D possibly matching TRBD1 (6 bases). This CDR3 is built from 16 residues. Between the trimmed V and J ends, which lost 1 base and 7 bases, there was a span of 17 bases. CDR3 protein: CASSLDFGAGTNEQFF. The DNA for the CDR3 is TGTGCCAGCAGTTTAGATTTCGGAGCAGGGACAAATGAGCAGTTCTTC.

This clonotype has only a few counts. The conserved final phenylalanine or tryptophan is absent from the CDR3, which likely points to a read error. The J gene is TRBJ2-7, the V gene TRBV29-1; D is unresolved. The germline CDR1 and CDR2 sequences are SQVTM and ANQGSEA. The CDR3 spans 13 residues. The V end was cut by 0 bases, the J end by 0 bases, with 6 bases between. For the CDR3, the DNA is TGCAGCGTTGAAGACAGTAGCTCCTACGAGCAGTACCTC. Residues: CSVEDSSSYEQYL.

In its sample, this clonotype was seen many times. The chain combines TRBV3-1 with TRBJ2-7; 8 nucleotides agree with TRBD2. This CDR3 has 16 residues. From germline, CDR1 is LGHDT and CDR2 YNNKEL (reference sequence). The trim removed 4 bases at V and 6 bases at J, leaving 14 bases unmatched. Here the CDR3 DNA reads TGTGCCAGCAGCCCCGCATTCCCGGGGGGGCCGGGCGAGCAGTACTTC. Encoded protein: CASSPAFPGGPGEQYF.

This clonotype was detected a few times. CDR3 sequence: CASSQDHRSQYF. As DNA, the CDR3 is TGCGCCAGCAGCCAGGACCACAGGTCCCAGTACTTC. This chain joins TRBV4-1 and TRBJ2-5; weak D call: TRBD1 (5 bases). There are 12 residues in the CDR3. Trimming stripped 3 bases from V and 9 bases from J, with 11 bases between. In germline, CDR1 is MGHRA, CDR2 YSYEKL.

The V call is TRBV20-1, the J call TRBJ2-5, with D hard to call. The CDR3 is 14 residues long. Trimming left V 0 bases short and J 5 bases short, with 13 bases between. Per the germline V gene, CDR1 is DFQATT and CDR2 is SNEGSKA (reference sequence). In nucleotides, the CDR3 is TGCAGTGCTAGAGATTCGGCTAACGGGGAGACCCAGTACTTC. Translating it yields CSARDSANGETQYF.

At least ten counts were recorded for this clonotype. The chain recombines TRBV29-1 with TRBJ2-1; either TRBD1 or TRBD2 may fit D (5 bases each). The V gene lost 6 bases and the J gene lost 7 bases, with 22 bases spanning the gap. CDR3 length: 15 residues. The germline V gene encodes CDR1 SQVTM and CDR2 ANQGSEA. As DNA, the CDR3 is TGCAGCGTACCTCCCGGGACCCAGGCGGGTAATGAGCAGTTCTTC. It is translated as CSVPPGTQAGNEQFF.

This clonotype was seen more than once but under ten times. The chain has TRBV5-1 and TRBJ2-1; D is unresolved. Deletions cut 7 bases from V and 7 bases from J, with 12 bases between. CDR3 length: 12 residues. CDR1 is SGHRS and CDR2 is YFSETQ in the germline V gene. The CDR3 DNA reads as TGCGCCAGCCGGGTAGTGTTAAATGAGCAGTTCTTC. Translated: CASRVVLNEQFF.

The gene calls are TRBV11-1 and TRBJ2-1; 15 bases fit TRBD2. Trimming at V came to 4 bases and at J to 7 bases, leaving 17 bases not matched to a gene. The CDR3 contains 20 residues. In germline, CDR1 is SGHAT, CDR2 FQDESV (reference sequence). CDR3 in DNA: TGTGCCAGCAGCTCGCCTCCGGGACTAGCGGGGGGCGACCATATGAATGAGCAGTTCTTC. It yields the protein CASSSPPGLAGGDHMNEQFF. The variable domain in full, completed from reference TRBV11-1 and TRBJ2-1, reads EAEVAQSPRYKITEKSQAVAFWCDPISGHATLYWYRQILGQGPELLVQFQDESVVDDSQLPKDRFSAERLKGVDSTLKIQPAELGDSAMYLCASSSPPGLAGGDHMNEQFFGPGTRLTVL.

This clonotype showed up just a few times. The chain couples TRBV5-1 to TRBJ2-3; possible D gene TRBD1, 6 bases. The CDR3 length is 15 residues. Trimming left V 7 bases short and J 2 bases short, with 17 bases between. Germline V gene lookup returns CDR1 SGHRS and CDR2 YFSETQ. The CDR3 sequence: CASASGASYTDTQYF. Here the CDR3 DNA reads TGCGCCAGCGCGTCAGGGGCTTCGTACACAGATACGCAGTATTTT.

This clonotype came up a few times. The chain employs TRBV27 and TRBJ1-2, with D unclear. Trimming took off 5 bases at V and 5 bases at J, with 12 bases between the two ends. Germline V gene lookup returns CDR1 MNHEY and CDR2 SMNVEV (reference sequence). The length of the CDR3 is 13 residues. The CDR3 DNA follows: TGTGCCAGCAGTCCCAGAGATAGGTATGGCTACACCTTC. This codes for CASSPRDRYGYTF.

The V gene is TRBV7-2, the J gene TRBJ2-7; 7 bases fit TRBD1. The V gene end was trimmed by 5 bases and the J gene end by 4 bases; junction bases not matched to a gene: 11. CDR1 and CDR2 from the germline V gene are SGHTA and FQGNSA. The CDR3 is 15 residues long. CDR3 DNA sequence: TGTGCCAGCAGCCCACGACAGGGTGGGATATACGAGCAGTACTTC. It specifies CASSPRQGGIYEQYF.

The CDR3 loop is CASSLSPDHGGETQYF. The CDR3 nucleotides read TGTGCCAGCAGTTTATCGCCCGACCATGGAGGAGAGACCCAGTACTTC. The chain uses TRBV27 and TRBJ2-5, with D perhaps matching TRBD2 (5 bases). The CDR3 is 16 residues long. V lost 0 bases to trimming and J lost 4 bases, with 15 bases between them. CDR1 and CDR2 from the germline V gene are MNHEY and SMNVEV (reference sequence).

The V call is TRBV2, the J call TRBJ2-1, with D hard to call. The V gene's germline CDR1 is SNHLY and CDR2 FYNNEI. There are 15 residues in the CDR3. The V end lost 4 bases, the J end lost 5 bases, and 15 bases lay between the germline ends. CDR3 DNA sequence: TGTGCCAGCAGTGGGGGATCACCCCCTCACAATGAGCAGTTCTTC. This codes for CASSGGSPPHNEQFF.

Here the CDR3 DNA reads TGTGCCAGCAGTCTTAGACAGTCTGTTCTCTACGAGCAGTACTTC. As protein: CASSLRQSVLYEQYF. The chain uses TRBV12-3 or TRBV12-4 and TRBJ2-7; D possibly corresponds to TRBD1 (5 bases). Trimming removed 5 bases at V and 3 bases at J, with 17 bases between. The CDR3 covers 15 residues.

In its sample, this clonotype was seen a few times. This chain joins TRBV12-3 or TRBV12-4 and TRBJ2-4; maybe TRBD1 (6 bases). This CDR3 region has 14 residues. The V end was cut by 4 bases, the J end by 9 bases, with 16 bases between. CDR3 bases: TGTGCCAGCAGTTCGACAGGTCTTTCAAGCATTCAGTACTTC. Residues: CASSSTGLSSIQYF.

The table lists this clonotype with a few counts. J is TRBJ1-2 and V is TRBV5-5; D is uncertain. Trimming cost V 0 bases and J 4 bases, with 10 bases left between them. Germline-derived CDR1 and CDR2 are SGHKS and YYEKEE (reference sequence). There are 14 residues in the CDR3. The CDR3: CASSLERMVYGYTF. The CDR3 DNA reads TGTGCCAGCAGCTTGGAACGGATGGTCTATGGCTACACCTTC.

This clonotype was seen repeatedly, ten times or more. The chain couples TRBV29-1 to TRBJ2-7; D call uncertain. The CDR3 runs 14 residues. Germline values: CDR1 SQVTM, CDR2 ANQGSEA. V was clipped by 1 base and J by 2 bases, with 12 bases between them. As DNA, the CDR3 is TGCAGCGTTGAAGTAGATAGGTCTGCCTACGAGCAGTACTTC. It is translated as CSVEVDRSAYEQYF.